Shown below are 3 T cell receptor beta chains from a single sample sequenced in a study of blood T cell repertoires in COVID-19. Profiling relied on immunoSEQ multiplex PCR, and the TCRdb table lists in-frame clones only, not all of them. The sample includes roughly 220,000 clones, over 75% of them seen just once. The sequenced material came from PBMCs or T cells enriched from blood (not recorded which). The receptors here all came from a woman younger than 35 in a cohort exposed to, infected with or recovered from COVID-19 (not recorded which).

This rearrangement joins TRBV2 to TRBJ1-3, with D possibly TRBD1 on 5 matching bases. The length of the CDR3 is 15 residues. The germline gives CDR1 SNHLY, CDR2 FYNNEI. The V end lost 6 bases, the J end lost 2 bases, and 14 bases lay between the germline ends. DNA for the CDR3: TGTGCCAGCAGCCTTATTTCGGGGGCTGGAAACACCATATATTTT. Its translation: CASSLISGAGNTIYF. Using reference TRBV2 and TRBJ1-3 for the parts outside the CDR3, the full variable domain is EPEVTQTPSHQVTQMGQEVILRCVPISNHLYFYWYRQILGQKVEFLVSFYNNEISEKSEIFDDQFSVERPDGSNFTLKIRSTKLEDSAMYFCASSLISGAGNTIYFGEGSWLTVV.

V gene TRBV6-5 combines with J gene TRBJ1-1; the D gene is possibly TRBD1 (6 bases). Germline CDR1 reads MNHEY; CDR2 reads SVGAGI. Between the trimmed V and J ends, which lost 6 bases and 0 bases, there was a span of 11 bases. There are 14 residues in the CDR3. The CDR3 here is CASRMTGVNTEAFF. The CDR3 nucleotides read TGTGCCAGCAGAATGACAGGAGTGAACACTGAAGCTTTCTTT.

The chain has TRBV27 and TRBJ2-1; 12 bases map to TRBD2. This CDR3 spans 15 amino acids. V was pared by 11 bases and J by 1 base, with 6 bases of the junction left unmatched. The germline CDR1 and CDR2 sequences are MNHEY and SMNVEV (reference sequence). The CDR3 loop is CASASGGASYNEQFF. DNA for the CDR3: TGTGCCTCGGCTAGCGGGGGGGCTTCCTACAATGAGCAGTTCTTC.